This TCR beta chain was recovered during a study of human T cells and chemical hapten exposure. V lost 4 bases, J lost 0 bases, and 6 bases stayed unmatched. The CDR3 has 15 residues. Germline V gives CDR1 SGHNT, CDR2 YYREEE (reference sequence). The library put unique molecular identifiers onto individual cDNA molecules. TCRdb redid the calling of the RACE reads with MiXCR, one entry per CDR3 protein. The sample shows under 40,000 distinct CDR3 sequences, around 6.8% of them seen only once. This clonotype was seen more than once but under ten times. Time point in this sample: patch test 1, 2 weeks after DPC sensitization. Treatment meaning: therapeutic diphenylcyclopropenone sensitization with weekly scalp DPC. Whole blood, unfractionated, served as the material for total RNA extraction.

The J gene is TRBJ1-2, the V gene TRBV5-4; TRBD1 matches at 7 bases. This material consisted of whole blood, taken in connection with sensitization to the hapten diphenylcyclopropenone (DPC). This clonotype originated in a woman aged 25 to 39 with alopecia areata. Some clones in this sample may be carry-over from other donors' samples. CDR3 bases: TGTGCCAGCAGCAAAGACAGGGCCCCTAACTATGGCTACACCTTC. It specifies CASSKDRAPNYGYTF.